This TCR beta chain was recovered during a study of spatial heterogeneity in lung cancer. As for the study in general: Alpha-chain sequences were consistently detected less often than beta-chain sequences. General observations from the study: Tracking of tumor mutation counts was seen in expanded intratumoral alpha and beta TCR counts. As ubiquitous and regional nonsynonymous mutations varied, counts of ubiquitous and regional expanded TCRs tracked them, respectively.

TCRdb reprocessed the 5' RACE reads via MiXCR and lists one record per CDR3 protein. The sample consists of 7,500 to 10,000 distinct CDR3 sequences, approximately 53% of them appearing once. Trimming pared 2 bases from V and 6 bases from J, leaving 8 bases between. This CDR3 spans 13 amino acids. CDR1 is MNHNY, CDR2 SVGAGI, per germline (reference sequence). On this clonotype: Its antigen remains unidentified. This beta chain came through as a stray read in a library set up for alpha chains, and its size says little.

The sample's time point: sample taken at primary tumor resection. The source material was lung tumor tissue, sampled at surgery. The rearrangement uses TRBV6-6 and TRBJ1-5, with D perhaps TRBD1 (5 bases). The source of this sequence is a female donor with early-stage non-small cell lung cancer. The CDR3 DNA follows: TGTGCCAGCAGTTACGACGGGGGTCAGCCCCAGCATTTT. Translation gives CASSYDGGQPQHF.